This T cell receptor beta chain was found in a study of response to subunit inactivated influenza vaccine. Whole-study findings and limits: Few additional T cells are recruited per seasonal influenza vaccination, authors suggested.

As concerns this clonotype: Its antigen is currently unknown.

TCRdb ran MiXCR on the RT-PCR reads and lists one entry per CDR3 protein. Among 650,000 or so distinct CDR3 sequences, 11% to 15% were seen once, and the ten largest hold 7.5% to 8%. This TCR was recovered from a man aged 45-60 years who received an inactivated influenza vaccine. The sequencing used PBMCs from blood, collected approximately 15 days before vaccination.

Here the CDR3 reads CAISGMDLIYF. CDR3 bases: TGTGCCATCAGTGGTATGGACCTCATATATTTT. The rearrangement links TRBV10-3 to TRBJ1-3; D not certain. This CDR3 spans 11 amino acids. The germline V and J ends were trimmed by 4 bases and 12 bases, with 10 bases remaining between them. CDR1 and CDR2 (germline): ENHRY, SYGVKD.